The clone carrying this TCR beta chain occurred a few times. The target antigen is unknown. V was cut by 3 bases and J by 7 bases, with 9 bases left in between. Looked up from germline, CDR1 is DFQATT and CDR2 is SNEGSKA (reference sequence). The CDR3 contains 12 residues. TCRdb used MiXCR to reprocess the RT-PCR reads, holding one entry per CDR3 protein. The data show a few hundred thousand distinct CDR3 sequences, 13% to 15% seen once. These data are taken from a study of response to subunit inactivated influenza vaccine. General study results and limits: T cells newly recruited by each seasonal influenza vaccination are few, the authors suggested.

This TCR was sampled from a man over 45 who received an inactivated influenza vaccine. This specimen was PBMCs from blood, taken 11 to 12 days after vaccination. This chain connects TRBV20-1 to TRBJ1-4, with no clear D. CDR3 in amino acids: CSASSVTEKLFF. DNA for the CDR3: TGCAGTGCTAGCTCGGTTACTGAAAAACTGTTTTTT.